The entry below gives a single TCR beta chain sequence along with its context. Its target is not known. This sample is drawn from a study of blood T cells in healthy people across ages. Turning to the study itself: With template switching, about one barcoded beta molecule was captured per two T cells. Study-wide points: The study regarded diversity estimates from one million T cells as underestimates.

A second roughly 7 to 12 cycle PCR used barcoded and J-beta primers. TCRdb reprocessed the 5' RACE reads with MiXCR, giving one entry per CDR3 protein. The sample gives some 1 million distinct CDR3 sequences, around 45% of which show up once; approximately 19% is in the top ten. The specimen sequenced was blood. This TCR was recovered from a woman aged 60-75 years in good health.

The CDR3 loop is CASSQVSGRNRNEQFF. Here the CDR3 DNA reads TGTGCCAGCAGCCAAGTTAGCGGGAGGAATAGGAATGAGCAGTTCTTC. The V call is TRBV3-1, the J call TRBJ2-1, with 10 bases fitting TRBD2. Germline V gene sequence: CDR1 LGHDT, CDR2 YNNKEL (reference sequence). The V and J ends lost 1 base and 7 bases, in that order; junction bases with no gene match: 7. This CDR3 region has 16 residues.